This TCR beta chain was sequenced for a study of cytomegalovirus exposure and HLA in healthy donors. This clone was seen a few times. CDR1 is MNHEY, CDR2 SMNVEV, per germline (reference sequence). Trimming at V came to 0 bases and at J to 4 bases, leaving 5 bases not matched to a gene. The CDR3 contains 17 residues. A multiplex PCR was run with 60 Vbeta primers and 13 Jbeta primers. Assay used: immunoSEQ multiplex PCR; TCRdb lists only in-frame clones, some missing. The data contain 180,000 or so clones, 80% to 90% of them singletons. The sequence was collected from a woman aged 18 to 35 in good health and CMV-seropositive. The V and J genes are TRBV27 and TRBJ1-4; 10 bases match TRBD1. Sequencing was carried out using PBMCs. The CDR3 region is CASSLSGQGHSNEKLFF. The CDR3 nucleotides read TGTGCCAGCAGTTTATCGGGACAGGGGCATAGTAATGAAAAACTGTTTTTT.